What follows are 13 T cell receptor beta chains derived from one specimen sequenced in a study of blood T cell repertoires in COVID-19. Profiled with immunoSEQ multiplex PCR; TCRdb holds only in-frame clones, not every one. Among about 270,000 clones listed, roughly 86% were seen once. Sample: peripheral blood. These receptors came from a woman aged 80 or over with COVID-19, enrolled during active disease.

The rearrangement uses TRBV10-3 and TRBJ1-3; 9 nucleotides align to TRBD1. Germline CDR1 is ENHRY and CDR2 is SYGVKD. The CDR3 sequence is 16 residues long. Trimming removed 6 bases from V and 4 bases from J; junction bases left unmatched: 10. The CDR3 here is CAISHRGLALGNTIYF. The CDR3 region has the DNA TGTGCCATCAGCCACAGGGGGCTTGCGCTAGGAAACACCATATATTTT.

Here the CDR3 DNA reads TGTGCCAGCTCACCACCGTCCGGAGTGAACACCGGGGAGCTGTTTTTT. This encodes CASSPPSGVNTGELFF. J is TRBJ2-2 and V is TRBV18; D gene uncertain. The V end lost 0 bases, the J end lost 1 base, and 9 bases lay between the germline ends. CDR1 KGHSH and CDR2 LQKENI come from the germline V gene. The CDR3 is 16 amino acids.

This chain joins TRBV5-1 and TRBJ1-5; no definite D call. Trimming removed 4 bases from V and 0 bases from J, with 11 bases in between. Per the germline V gene, CDR1 is SGHRS and CDR2 is YFSETQ. CDR3 size: 15 residues. CDR3 sequence reads: CASSITGNSNQPQHF. In DNA form, the CDR3 reads TGCGCCAGCAGCATAACGGGAAATAGCAATCAGCCCCAGCATTTT.

The chain has TRBV11-3 and TRBJ2-1; D call uncertain. V lost 0 bases and J lost 4, with 7 bases in between. There are 14 residues in the CDR3. The V gene's germline CDR1 is SGHNT and CDR2 YENEEA. The CDR3 region is CASSLDQKYNEQFF. As DNA, the CDR3 is TGTGCCAGCAGCTTAGATCAGAAATACAATGAGCAGTTCTTC. Variable domain in full (rest from reference TRBV11-3 and TRBJ2-1): EAGVVQSPRYKIIEKKQPVAFWCNPISGHNTLYWYLQNLGQGPELLIRYENEEAVDDSQLPKDRFSAERLKGVDSTLKIQPAELGDSAVYLCASSLDQKYNEQFFGPGTRLTVL.

This clone has a handful of counts. The CDR3, as DNA: TGCAGTGCTAGTTCACTAGCGTACGAGCAGTACTTC. Residues: CSASSLAYEQYF. This chain uses TRBV20-1 with TRBJ2-7; 7 nucleotides agree with TRBD2. The CDR3 has 12 amino acids. V shed 3 bases, J shed 4 bases, and the junction held 3 bases outside the gene matches. Germline V CDR1 and CDR2: DFQATT, SNEGSKA (reference sequence).

This rearrangement joins TRBV5-5 to TRBJ1-4; D may be TRBD1 (5 bases). Germline CDR1 and CDR2: SGHKS and YYEKEE (reference sequence). Trimming removed 0 bases from V and 8 bases from J, with 14 bases in between. There are 15 residues in the CDR3. CDR3 DNA: TGTGCCAGCAGCTTGGAGGGAGGGAGGGGAGAAAAACTGTTTTTT. This gives the protein CASSLEGGRGEKLFF.

This clone was seen only once. The genes are TRBV15 and TRBJ2-5, with a tentative D call TRBD1 (6 bases). The germline CDR1 and CDR2 sequences are LNHNV and YYDKDF (reference sequence). This CDR3 region has 15 residues. Trimming took 0 bases from V and 6 from J, leaving 14 bases between them. The CDR3 DNA reads as TGTGCCACCAGCAGAGATCGGGCAGGGGACCAGACCCAGTACTTC. It encodes CATSRDRAGDQTQYF.

The V gene is TRBV21-1, the J gene TRBJ1-5. TRBV21-1 is listed as a pseudogene. CDR3 size: 18 residues. The CDR3 DNA follows: TGTGCCAGCAGCCGGGAGTGGCCGGGATCTTATAGCAATCAGCCCCAGCATTTT. Amino acid sequence: CASSREWPGSYSNQPQHF.

The rearrangement uses TRBV21-1 and TRBJ1-5; TRBD1 is the table's D call, not checked against the DNA. TRBV21-1 is given as a pseudogene. The CDR3 loop spans 17 amino acids. CDR3 region: CASSKGGDRRGLMPQHF. The CDR3 nucleotides read TGTGCCAGCAGCAAAGGTGGGGACCGTAGGGGGTTGATGCCCCAGCATTTT.

J is TRBJ2-1 and V is TRBV24-1; 8 bases line up with TRBD2. Germline V gives CDR1 KGHDR, CDR2 SFDVKD. The CDR3 has 15 amino acids. With V trimmed by 9 bases and J by 5 bases, 11 bases remained unmatched. Here the CDR3 DNA reads TGTGCCACCGGACCCTCGACTAGCGCTAACAATGAGCAGTTCTTC. Translated: CATGPSTSANNEQFF.

In its sample, this clone was seen a few times. The genes are TRBV28 and TRBJ2-7; the match to TRBD2 covers 9 bases. This CDR3 spans 14 amino acids. V was pared by 6 bases and J by 5 bases, with 8 bases of the junction left unmatched. CDR1 and CDR2 from the germline V gene are MDHEN and SYDVKM. Here the CDR3 reads CASSSLSSGDEQYF. DNA for the CDR3: TGTGCCAGCAGCTCCCTTTCTAGCGGGGACGAGCAGTACTTC.

This clone has just a few counts. The V call is TRBV12-3 or TRBV12-4, the J call TRBJ2-5; D is undetermined. This CDR3 region has 13 residues. The germline V and J ends were trimmed by 4 bases and 2 bases, with 8 bases remaining between them. The CDR3 region is CASSSDLQETQYF. In nucleotides, the CDR3 is TGTGCCAGCAGTTCCGACTTACAAGAGACCCAGTACTTC.

CDR3 nucleotide sequence: TGTGCCAGCAGCTTAGGGGCCGTGCAGGGTCAAAACACCATATATTTT. As protein: CASSLGAVQGQNTIYF. This chain joins TRBV7-2 and TRBJ1-3; D may be TRBD1 (5 bases). Trimming stripped 1 base from V and 6 bases from J, with 16 bases between. The CDR3 loop spans 16 amino acids. CDR1 and CDR2 (germline): SGHTA, FQGNSA.